Presented here are 11 T cell receptor beta chains from one specimen sequenced in a study of spatial heterogeneity in lung cancer. The time point: blood at routine non-recurrence follow-up after resection. TCRdb re-analysed the 5' RACE reads in MiXCR, keeping a single row per CDR3 protein. In the table there are 72,000 or so distinct CDR3 sequences, over 7% of which are singletons. The sample here was PBMCs, taken at follow-up. These receptors were collected from a female donor with early-stage non-small cell lung cancer.

The rearrangement links TRBV19 to TRBJ2-7; D could derive from TRBD1 or TRBD2 (5 bases each). Trimming removed 0 bases at V and 3 bases at J, with 9 bases between. Germline loops: CDR1 LNHDA, CDR2 SQIVND (reference sequence). The CDR3 is made up of 14 amino acids. The CDR3 reads CASSIDGGNYEQYF. The DNA for the CDR3 is TGTGCCAGTAGTATAGATGGGGGAAACTACGAGCAGTACTTC.

The rearrangement uses TRBV20-1 and TRBJ1-5, with D perhaps TRBD1 (5 bases). The V gene's germline CDR1 is DFQATT and CDR2 SNEGSKA (reference sequence). The V end lost 2 bases, the J end lost 5 bases, and 16 bases lay between the germline ends. CDR3 length equals 15 residues. The CDR3 region has the DNA TGCAGTGCTAGACACAATAAAAAGGGGTATCAGCCCCAGCATTTT. Its translation is CSARHNKKGYQPQHF.

This clonotype was seen at least ten times. The chain couples TRBV5-4 to TRBJ2-6; no firm D call. Germline V gives CDR1 SGHNT, CDR2 YYREEE (reference sequence). The CDR3 is made up of 15 amino acids. The germline V and J ends were trimmed by 0 bases and 2 bases, with 6 bases remaining between them. The CDR3 bases are TGTGCCAGCAGCTTGGGGACCCCTGGGGCCAACGTCCTGACTTTC. Encoded protein: CASSLGTPGANVLTF.

The V call is TRBV12-3 or TRBV12-4, the J call TRBJ2-7; D is unresolved. The V end was cut by 4 bases, the J end by 6 bases, with 19 bases between. The CDR3 length is 15 residues. For the CDR3, the DNA is TGTGCCAGCAGTTCCTTGGGCGGAAGGATGGGCGAGCAGTACTTC. It codes for CASSSLGGRMGEQYF.

This clonotype was counted ten times or more. J is TRBJ2-5 and V is TRBV27, with 7 bases aligning to TRBD1. The CDR3 consists of 13 residues. V was clipped by 6 bases and J by 2 bases; unmatched bases: 3. Germline V lookup: CDR1 MNHEY, CDR2 SMNVEV (reference sequence). The CDR3 bases are TGTGCCAGCAGGGGGACAGCTCAAGAGACCCAGTACTTC. This translates into CASRGTAQETQYF.

This clonotype was observed many times. The rearrangement links TRBV7-9 to TRBJ1-1, with D unclear. Trimming left V 3 bases short and J 5 bases short, with 10 bases between. The CDR3 is made up of 13 amino acids. Germline CDR1 reads SEHNR; CDR2 reads FQNEAQ (reference sequence). CDR3 in amino acids: CASSFAESTEAFF. As DNA, the CDR3 is TGTGCCAGCAGCTTCGCGGAGAGTACTGAAGCTTTCTTT.

There are many counts of this clonotype. The chain links TRBV7-9 to TRBJ2-3; possible D gene TRBD2, 6 bases. This CDR3 is built from 14 residues. Trimming stripped 10 bases from V and 5 bases from J, with 19 bases between. The germline V gene encodes CDR1 SEHNR and CDR2 FQNEAQ (reference sequence). In DNA form, the CDR3 reads TGTGCCACCATCCGGAGGAGGGTCGGAGATACGCAGTATTTT. Its protein is CATIRRRVGDTQYF.

This clonotype was observed many times. V is TRBV5-1 and J is TRBJ2-5; D may be TRBD1 (5 bases). CDR3 length equals 14 residues. Germline CDR1 is SGHRS and CDR2 is YFSETQ. V was pared by 1 base and J by 2 bases, with 9 bases between. The CDR3 region is CASSLYGAQETQYF. The CDR3 region has the DNA TGCGCCAGCAGCTTGTATGGGGCACAAGAGACCCAGTACTTC.

This clonotype was recorded at least ten times. This chain uses TRBV7-8 with TRBJ2-7; D gene uncertain. CDR1 is SGHVS and CDR2 is FQNEAQ in the germline V gene. This CDR3 is built from 15 residues. V shed 2 bases and J shed 1 base, with 12 bases lying between them. In DNA, the CDR3 is TGTGCCAGCAGCTTAAGGCCAGGTCTATCCTACGAGCAGTACTTC. As protein: CASSLRPGLSYEQYF.

This clonotype was observed at least ten times. The CDR3 sequence: CASSGRAAGCNQPQHF. As DNA, the CDR3 is TGCGCCAGCAGCGGGAGGGCAGCGGGATGCAATCAGCCCCAGCATTTT. V is TRBV23-1 and J is TRBJ1-5; no firm D call. TRBV23-1 is sorted into the ORF group, with uncertain function. This CDR3 comprises 16 residues. Trimming pared 6 bases from V and 2 bases from J, leaving 17 bases between.

By sample share, this clonotype is medium-sized. The chain couples TRBV12-3 or TRBV12-4 to TRBJ2-1; 12 bases match TRBD2. This CDR3 is built from 20 residues. Trimming took 3 bases from V and 4 from J; bases not matched to a gene: 16. The CDR3: CASSFSSWTSGIIGYNEQFF. Here the CDR3 DNA reads TGTGCCAGCAGTTTTTCCTCTTGGACTAGCGGGATTATAGGTTACAATGAGCAGTTCTTC.